The source of this T cell receptor beta chain is a study of cytomegalovirus exposure and HLA in healthy donors. Study-level findings and limits: Certain indistinguishable V segments, among them TRBV6-2 and TRBV6-3, were excluded. Under in vitro conditions, a few CMV-associated chains were confirmed as specific for CMV antigens. The presence/absence work took it that sequencing depth was about the same across donors.

The study ran its PCR with 60 Vbeta and 13 Jbeta primers. Assay used: immunoSEQ multiplex PCR; TCRdb lists only in-frame clones, some missing. Here the sample table reports 25,000 to 30,000 clones. About this clone: What it binds is not known.

The V and J ends lost 5 bases and 4 bases, in that order; junction bases with no gene match: 10. The CDR3 length is 15 residues. Germline CDR1 reads GTSNPN; CDR2 reads SVGIG (reference sequence). The chain employs TRBV30 and TRBJ1-5; TRBD1 agrees at 8 bases. The receptor was derived from a man aged 25 to 40 in good health and CMV-seronegative. Sequenced input: PBMCs. In DNA, the CDR3 is TGTGCCTGGGGCTTGTCGGGGACAGGTAATCAGCCCCAGCATTTT. Translating it yields CAWGLSGTGNQPQHF. The whole variable domain, filled in from reference TRBV30 and TRBJ1-5, reads SQTIHQWPATLVQPVGSPLSLECTVEGTSNPNLYWYRQAAGRGLQLLFYSVGIGQISSEVPQNLSASRPQDRQFILSSKKLLLSDSGFYLCAWGLSGTGNQPQHFGDGTRLSIL.